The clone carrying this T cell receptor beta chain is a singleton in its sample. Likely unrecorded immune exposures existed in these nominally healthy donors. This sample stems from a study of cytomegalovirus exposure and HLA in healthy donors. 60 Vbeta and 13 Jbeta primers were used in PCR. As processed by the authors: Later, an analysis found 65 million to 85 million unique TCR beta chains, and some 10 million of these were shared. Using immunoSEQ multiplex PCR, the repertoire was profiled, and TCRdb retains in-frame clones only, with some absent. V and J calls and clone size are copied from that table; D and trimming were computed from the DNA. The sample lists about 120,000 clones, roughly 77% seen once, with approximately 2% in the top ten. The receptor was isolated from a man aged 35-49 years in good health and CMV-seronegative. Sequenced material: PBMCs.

CDR3 amino acids: CAIGAQPTGGLFF. In DNA form, the CDR3 reads TGTGCCATCGGGGCGCAGCCGACAGGGGGGTTGTTTTTT. The rearrangement uses TRBV10-3 and TRBJ1-4; 9 bases are shared with TRBD1. This CDR3 spans 13 amino acids. The trim removed 8 bases at V and 15 bases at J, leaving 13 bases unmatched. Germline CDR1 and CDR2: ENHRY and SYGVKD.